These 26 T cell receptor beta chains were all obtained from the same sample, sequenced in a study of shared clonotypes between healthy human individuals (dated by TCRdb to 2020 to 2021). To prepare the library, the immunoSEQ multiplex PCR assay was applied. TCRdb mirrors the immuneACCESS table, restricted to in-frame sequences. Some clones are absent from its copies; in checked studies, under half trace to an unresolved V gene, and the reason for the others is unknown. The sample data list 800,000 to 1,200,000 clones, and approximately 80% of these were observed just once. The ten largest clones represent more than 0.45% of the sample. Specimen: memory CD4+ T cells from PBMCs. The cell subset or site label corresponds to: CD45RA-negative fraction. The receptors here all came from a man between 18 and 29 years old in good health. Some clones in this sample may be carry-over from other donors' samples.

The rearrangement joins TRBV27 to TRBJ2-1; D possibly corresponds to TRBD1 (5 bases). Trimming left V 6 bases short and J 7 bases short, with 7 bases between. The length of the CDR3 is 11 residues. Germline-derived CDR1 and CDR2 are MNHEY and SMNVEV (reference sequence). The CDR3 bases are TGTGCCAGCAGGGGGCGTAATGAGCAGTTCTTC. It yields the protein CASRGRNEQFF.

CDR3 amino acids: CASSPDSGTRVFF. The DNA for the CDR3 is TGCGCCAGCAGCCCGGATTCCGGGACCCGCGTGTTCTTC. This chain uses TRBV5-1 with TRBJ2-1; D may correspond to TRBD1 or TRBD2 (5 bases each). Trimming shortened V by 4 bases and J by 15 bases, and 20 bases separated the two germline ends. Germline CDR1 reads SGHRS; CDR2 reads YFSETQ. The CDR3 covers 13 residues. Complete variable domain (other parts from reference TRBV5-1 and TRBJ2-1): KAGVTQTPRYLIKTRGQQVTLSCSPISGHRSVSWYQQTPGQGLQFLFEYFSETQRNKGNFPGRFSGRQFSNSRSEMNVSTLELGDSALYLCASSPDSGTRVFFGPGTRLTVL.

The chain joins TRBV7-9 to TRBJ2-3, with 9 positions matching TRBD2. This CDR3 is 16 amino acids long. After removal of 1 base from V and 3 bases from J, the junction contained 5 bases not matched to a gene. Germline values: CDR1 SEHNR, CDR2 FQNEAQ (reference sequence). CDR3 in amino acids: CASSLVLAGSTDTQYF. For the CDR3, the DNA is TGTGCCAGCAGCTTAGTGCTAGCGGGAAGTACAGATACGCAGTATTTT.

The CDR3 region has the DNA TGTGCCTGTCTTCCTCGGACAGGGTTCACCGGGGAGCTGTTTTTT. Amino acid sequence: CACLPRTGFTGELFF. V gene TRBV30 combines with J gene TRBJ2-2; 8 nucleotides agree with TRBD1. CDR3 length equals 15 residues. Trimming removed 6 bases from V and 4 bases from J; junction bases left unmatched: 10. Germline-derived CDR1 and CDR2 are GTSNPN and SVGIG (reference sequence).

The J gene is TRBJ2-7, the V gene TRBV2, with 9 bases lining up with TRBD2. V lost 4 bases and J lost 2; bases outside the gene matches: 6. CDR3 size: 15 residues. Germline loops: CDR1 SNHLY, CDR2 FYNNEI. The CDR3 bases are TGTGCCAGCAGTGTTGGGGCGGGAGGGACCTACGAGCAGTACTTC. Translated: CASSVGAGGTYEQYF.

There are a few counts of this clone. The chain's CDR3 is CASSLVGGRRDNEQFF. The DNA of the CDR3 is TGCGCCAGCAGCTTGGTAGGCGGGAGAAGGGACAATGAGCAGTTCTTC. J is TRBJ2-1 and V is TRBV5-1, with TRBD2 matching over 7 bases. CDR1 SGHRS and CDR2 YFSETQ come from the germline V gene. CDR3 size: 16 residues. V was clipped by 0 bases and J by 5 bases; unmatched bases: 8. The variable domain in full, completed from reference TRBV5-1 and TRBJ2-1, reads KAGVTQTPRYLIKTRGQQVTLSCSPISGHRSVSWYQQTPGQGLQFLFEYFSETQRNKGNFPGRFSGRQFSNSRSEMNVSTLELGDSALYLCASSLVGGRRDNEQFFGPGTRLTVL.

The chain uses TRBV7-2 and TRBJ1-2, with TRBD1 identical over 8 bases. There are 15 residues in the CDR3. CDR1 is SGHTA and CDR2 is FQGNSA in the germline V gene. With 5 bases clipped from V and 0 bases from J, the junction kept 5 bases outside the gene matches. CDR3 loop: CASSKDRVSNYGYTF. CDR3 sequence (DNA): TGTGCCAGCAGCAAGGACAGGGTATCTAACTATGGCTACACCTTC.

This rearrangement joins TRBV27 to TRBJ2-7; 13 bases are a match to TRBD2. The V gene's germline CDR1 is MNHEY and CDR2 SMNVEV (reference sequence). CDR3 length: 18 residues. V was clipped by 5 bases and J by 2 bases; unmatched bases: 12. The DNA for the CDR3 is TGTGCCAGCAGTCTTCGGGCAGGGGGACTAGCGGGACCCTACGAGCAGTACTTC. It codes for CASSLRAGGLAGPYEQYF.

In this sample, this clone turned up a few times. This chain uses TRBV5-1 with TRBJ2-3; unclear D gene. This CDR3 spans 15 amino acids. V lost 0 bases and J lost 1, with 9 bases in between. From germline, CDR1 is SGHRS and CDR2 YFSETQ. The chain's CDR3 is CASSLEVAGTDTQYF. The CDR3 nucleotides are TGCGCCAGCAGCTTGGAGGTCGCGGGCACAGATACGCAGTATTTT.

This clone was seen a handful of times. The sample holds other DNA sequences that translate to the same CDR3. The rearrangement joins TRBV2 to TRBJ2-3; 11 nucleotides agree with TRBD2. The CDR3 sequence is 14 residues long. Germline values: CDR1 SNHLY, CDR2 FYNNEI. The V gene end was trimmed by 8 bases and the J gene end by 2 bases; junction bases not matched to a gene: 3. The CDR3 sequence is CASLSGRATDTQYF. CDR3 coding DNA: TGTGCCAGCCTTAGCGGGAGGGCCACAGATACGCAGTATTTT. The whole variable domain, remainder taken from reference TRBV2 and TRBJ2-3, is EPEVTQTPSHQVTQMGQEVILRCVPISNHLYFYWYRQILGQKVEFLVSFYNNEISEKSEIFDDQFSVERPDGSNFTLKIRSTKLEDSAMYFCASLSGRATDTQYFGPGTRLTVL.

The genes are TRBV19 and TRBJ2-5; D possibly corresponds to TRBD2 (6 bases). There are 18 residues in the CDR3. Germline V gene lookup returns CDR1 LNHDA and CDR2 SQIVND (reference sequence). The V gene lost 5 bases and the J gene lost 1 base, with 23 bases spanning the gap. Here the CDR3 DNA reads TGTGCCAGTAGTCCTCGTTGGAGGGCCTTCAATCTCCAAGAGACCCAGTACTTC. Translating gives CASSPRWRAFNLQETQYF.

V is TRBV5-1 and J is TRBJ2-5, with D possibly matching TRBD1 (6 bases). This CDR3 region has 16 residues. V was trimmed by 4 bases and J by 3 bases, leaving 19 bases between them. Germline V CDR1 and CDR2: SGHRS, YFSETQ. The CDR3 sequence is CASSKQLRGSEETQYF. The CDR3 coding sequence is TGCGCCAGCAGCAAACAACTCAGGGGATCGGAAGAGACCCAGTACTTC.

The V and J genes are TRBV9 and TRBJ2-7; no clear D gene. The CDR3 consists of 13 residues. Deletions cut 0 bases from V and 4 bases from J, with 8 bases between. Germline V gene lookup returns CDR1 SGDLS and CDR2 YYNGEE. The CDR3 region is CASSVDADYEQYF. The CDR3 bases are TGTGCCAGCAGCGTAGATGCGGATTACGAGCAGTACTTC.

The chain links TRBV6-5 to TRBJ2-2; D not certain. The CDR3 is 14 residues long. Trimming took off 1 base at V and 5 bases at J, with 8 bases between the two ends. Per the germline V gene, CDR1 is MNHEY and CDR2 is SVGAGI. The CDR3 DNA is TGTGCCAGCAGTTACTGGTTCGGGACCGGGGAGCTGTTTTTT. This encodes CASSYWFGTGELFF.

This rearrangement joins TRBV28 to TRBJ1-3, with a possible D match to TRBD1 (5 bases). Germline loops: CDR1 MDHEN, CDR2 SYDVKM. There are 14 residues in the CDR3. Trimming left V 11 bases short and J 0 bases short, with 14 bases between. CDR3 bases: TGTGCCGGACACAGCGTCCGCTCTGGAAACACCATATATTTT. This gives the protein CAGHSVRSGNTIYF. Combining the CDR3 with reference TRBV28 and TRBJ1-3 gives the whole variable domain DVKVTQSSRYLVKRTGEKVFLECVQDMDHENMFWYRQDPGLGLRLIYFSYDVKMKEKGDIPEGYSVSREKKERFSLILESASTNQTSMYLCAGHSVRSGNTIYFGEGSWLTVV.

CDR3 residues: CASGNGQPGAETQYF. The CDR3 DNA follows: TGTGCTAGTGGCAACGGACAGCCAGGGGCCGAGACCCAGTACTTC. The rearrangement uses TRBV12-5 and TRBJ2-5, with a tentative D call TRBD1 (6 bases). The CDR3 consists of 15 residues. V dropped 6 bases and J dropped 5 bases, with 19 bases sitting between them. CDR1 is LGHNT, CDR2 FRNRAP, per germline. Complete variable domain (other parts from reference TRBV12-5 and TRBJ2-5): DARVTQTPRHKVTEMGQEVTMRCQPILGHNTVFWYRQTMMQGLELLAYFRNRAPLDDSGMPKDRFSAEMPDATLATLKIQPSEPRDSAVYFCASGNGQPGAETQYFGPGTRLLVL.

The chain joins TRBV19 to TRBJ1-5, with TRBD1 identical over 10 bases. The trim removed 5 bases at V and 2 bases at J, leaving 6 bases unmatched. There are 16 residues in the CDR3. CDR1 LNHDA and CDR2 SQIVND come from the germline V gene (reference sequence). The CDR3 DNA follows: TGTGCCAGTAGTCATGGGACAGGGGTACGCAATCAGCCCCAGCATTTT. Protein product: CASSHGTGVRNQPQHF.

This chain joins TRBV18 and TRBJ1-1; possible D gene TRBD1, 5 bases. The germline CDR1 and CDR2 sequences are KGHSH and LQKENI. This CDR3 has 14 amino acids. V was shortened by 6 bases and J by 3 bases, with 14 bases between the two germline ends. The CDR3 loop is CASSISWGDTEAFF. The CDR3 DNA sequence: TGTGCCAGCTCGATTTCGTGGGGGGACACTGAAGCTTTCTTT.

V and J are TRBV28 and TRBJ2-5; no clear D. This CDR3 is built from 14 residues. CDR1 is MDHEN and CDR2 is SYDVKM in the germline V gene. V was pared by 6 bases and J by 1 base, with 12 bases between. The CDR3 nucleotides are TGTGCCAGCAGGCGCGGTACAGTCCAAGAGACCCAGTACTTC. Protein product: CASRRGTVQETQYF. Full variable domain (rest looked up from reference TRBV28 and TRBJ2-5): DVKVTQSSRYLVKRTGEKVFLECVQDMDHENMFWYRQDPGLGLRLIYFSYDVKMKEKGDIPEGYSVSREKKERFSLILESASTNQTSMYLCASRRGTVQETQYFGPGTRLLVL.

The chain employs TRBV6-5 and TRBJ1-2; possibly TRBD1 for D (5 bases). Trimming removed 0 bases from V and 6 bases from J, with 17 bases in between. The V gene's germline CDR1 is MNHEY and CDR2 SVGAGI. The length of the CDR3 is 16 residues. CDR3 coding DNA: TGTGCCAGCAGTTACTCTGGTGGAGGGGTTCGTAATGGCTACACCTTC. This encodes CASSYSGGGVRNGYTF.

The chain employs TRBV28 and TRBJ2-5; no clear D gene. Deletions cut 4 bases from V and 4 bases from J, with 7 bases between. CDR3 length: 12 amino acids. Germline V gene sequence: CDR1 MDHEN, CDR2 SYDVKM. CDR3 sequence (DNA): TGTGCCAGCAGTTCGGTAATAGAGACCCAGTACTTC. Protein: CASSSVIETQYF.

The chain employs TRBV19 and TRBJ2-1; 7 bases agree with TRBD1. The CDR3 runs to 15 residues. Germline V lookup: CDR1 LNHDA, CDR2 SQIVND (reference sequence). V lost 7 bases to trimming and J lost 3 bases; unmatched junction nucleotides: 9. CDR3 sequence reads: CASTAAAGGYNEQFF. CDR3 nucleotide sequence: TGTGCCAGTACCGCGGCGGCAGGGGGCTACAATGAGCAGTTCTTC.

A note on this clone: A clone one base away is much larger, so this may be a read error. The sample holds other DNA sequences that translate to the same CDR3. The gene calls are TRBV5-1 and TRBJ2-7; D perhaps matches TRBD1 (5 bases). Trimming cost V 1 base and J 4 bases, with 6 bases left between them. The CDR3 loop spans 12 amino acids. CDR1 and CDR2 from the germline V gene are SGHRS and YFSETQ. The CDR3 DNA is TGCGCCAGCAGCTTGTCAGGGTACGAGCAGTACTTC. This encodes CASSLSGYEQYF.

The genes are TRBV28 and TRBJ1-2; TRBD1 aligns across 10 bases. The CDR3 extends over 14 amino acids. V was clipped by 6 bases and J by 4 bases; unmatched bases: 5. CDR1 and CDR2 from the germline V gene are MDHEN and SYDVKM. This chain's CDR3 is CASRTGTGVYGYTF. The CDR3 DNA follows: TGTGCCAGCAGGACCGGGACAGGGGTCTATGGCTACACCTTC.

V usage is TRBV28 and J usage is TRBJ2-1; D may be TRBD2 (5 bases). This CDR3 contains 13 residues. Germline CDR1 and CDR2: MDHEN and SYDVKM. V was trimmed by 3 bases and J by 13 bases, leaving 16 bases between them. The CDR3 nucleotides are TGTGCCAGCAGTTTGGAGGACTCCAGAAGACAGTTCTTC. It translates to CASSLEDSRRQFF.

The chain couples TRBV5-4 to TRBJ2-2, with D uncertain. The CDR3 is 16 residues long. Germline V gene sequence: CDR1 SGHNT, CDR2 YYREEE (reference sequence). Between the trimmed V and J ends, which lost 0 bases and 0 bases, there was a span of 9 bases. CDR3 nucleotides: TGTGCCAGCAGCTTGGGTTCTAGGGCGAACACCGGGGAGCTGTTTTTT. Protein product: CASSLGSRANTGELFF.